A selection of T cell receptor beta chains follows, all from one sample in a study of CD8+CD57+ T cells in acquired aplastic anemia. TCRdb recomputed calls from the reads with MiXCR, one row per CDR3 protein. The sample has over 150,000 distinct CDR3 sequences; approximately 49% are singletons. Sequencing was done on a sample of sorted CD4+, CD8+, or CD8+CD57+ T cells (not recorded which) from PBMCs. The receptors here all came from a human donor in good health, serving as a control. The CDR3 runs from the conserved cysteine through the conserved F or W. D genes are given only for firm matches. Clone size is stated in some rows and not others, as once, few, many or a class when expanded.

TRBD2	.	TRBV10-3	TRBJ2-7	CAISGSMRGVGYEQYF	TGTGCCATCAGTGGGTCCATGCGGGGGGTAGGATACGAGCAGTACTTC
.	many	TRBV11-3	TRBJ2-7	CASSLDPTYEQYF	TGTGCCAGCAGCTTAGATCCGACCTACGAGCAGTACTTC
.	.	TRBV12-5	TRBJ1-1	CASGWVGVEAFF	TGTGCTAGTGGTTGGGTGGGGGTTGAAGCTTTCTTT
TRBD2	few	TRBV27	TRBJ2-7	CASSKSGGSYEQYF	TGTGCCAGCAGTAAAAGCGGGGGCTCCTACGAGCAGTACTTC
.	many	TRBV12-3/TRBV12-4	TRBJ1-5	CASSLDQPQHF	TGTGCCAGCAGTTTGGATCAGCCCCAGCATTTT
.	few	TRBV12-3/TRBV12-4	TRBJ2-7	CASSFAGTPYEQYF	TGTGCCAGCAGTTTCGCCGGGACACCCTACGAGCAGTACTTC
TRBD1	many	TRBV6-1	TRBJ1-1	CASSEDYRGEAFF	TGTGCCAGCAGTGAGGACTACAGGGGTGAAGCTTTCTTT
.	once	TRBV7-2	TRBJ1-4	CASSLAALEKLFF	TGTGCCAGCAGCTTAGCGGCCCTTGAAAAACTGTTTTTT
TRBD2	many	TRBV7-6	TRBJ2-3	CASSSLAGVSTDTQYF	TGTGCCAGCAGCTCACTAGCGGGGGTTAGCACAGATACGCAGTATTTT
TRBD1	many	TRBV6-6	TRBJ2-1	CASSRQNRGNEQFF	TGTGCCAGCAGTCGTCAGAACAGGGGGAATGAGCAGTTCTTC
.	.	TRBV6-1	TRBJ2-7	CASSRAANYEQYF	TGTGCCAGCTCCCGTGCGGCCAACTACGAGCAGTACTTC
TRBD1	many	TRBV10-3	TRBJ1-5	CAISESPGTGGGQPQHF	TGTGCCATCAGTGAGTCGCCCGGGACAGGGGGCGGGCAGCCCCAGCATTTT
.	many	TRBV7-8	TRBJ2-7	CASSSTGEQYF	TGTGCCAGCAGCTCTACAGGCGAGCAGTACTTC
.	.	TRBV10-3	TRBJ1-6	CAISESTLGTLKDSPLHF	TGTGCCATCAGTGAGTCGACGTTGGGGACTTTAAAGGATTCACCCCTCCACTTT
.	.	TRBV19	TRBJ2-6	CASSIAGPANVLTF	TGTGCCAGTAGTATAGCAGGTCCCGCCAACGTCCTGACTTTC
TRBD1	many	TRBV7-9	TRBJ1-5	CASSLAVAGTGDNQPQHF	TGTGCCAGCAGCTTAGCTGTAGCCGGGACAGGGGACAATCAGCCCCAGCATTTT
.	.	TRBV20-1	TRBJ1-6	CSAQRADSPLHF	TGCAGTGCTCAGAGGGCCGATTCACCCCTCCACTTT
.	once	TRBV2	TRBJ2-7	CASSFDRTGNCEQYF	TGTGCCAGCAGTTTTGACAGGACGGGGAACTGCGAGCAGTACTTC
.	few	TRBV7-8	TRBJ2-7	CASSLAGSGEQYF	TGTGCCAGCAGCTTAGCTGGATCGGGGGAGCAGTACTTC
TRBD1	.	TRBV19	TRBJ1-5	CASSLDRGQLLARNQPQHF	TGTGCCAGCAGTTTGGACAGGGGGCAGCTCCTAGCTCGCAATCAGCCCCAGCATTTT
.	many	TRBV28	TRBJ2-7	CASSLASADFYEQYF	TGTGCCAGCAGTTTGGCCTCGGCAGATTTCTACGAGCAGTACTTC
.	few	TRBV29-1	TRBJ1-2	CSGADGNYGYTF	TGCAGCGGGGCGGACGGCAACTATGGCTACACCTTC
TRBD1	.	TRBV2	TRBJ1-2	CASSPDRGGYYGYTF	TGTGCCAGCAGTCCAGACAGGGGTGGGTACTATGGCTACACCTTC
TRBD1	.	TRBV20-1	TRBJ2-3	CSAGGRSTDTQYF	TGCAGTGCAGGGGGCCGATCCACAGATACGCAGTATTTT
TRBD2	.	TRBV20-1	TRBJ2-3	CSARDTFGLAGNTDTQYF	TGCAGTGCTAGAGATACGTTTGGGCTAGCGGGTAACACGGATACGCAGTATTTT
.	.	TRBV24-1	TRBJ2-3	CATSQGTPPDTQYF	TGTGCCACCAGTCAGGGAACCCCTCCAGATACGCAGTATTTT
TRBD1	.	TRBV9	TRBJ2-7	CASSPPGTGRGYEQYF	TGTGCCAGCTCACCTCCTGGGACAGGGAGAGGCTACGAGCAGTACTTC
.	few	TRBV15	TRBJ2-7	CATSRDIDREQYF	TGTGCCACCAGCAGAGATATCGATCGTGAGCAGTACTTC
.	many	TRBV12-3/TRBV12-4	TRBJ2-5	CASSFARQETQYF	TGTGCCAGCAGTTTCGCTAGACAAGAGACCCAGTACTTC
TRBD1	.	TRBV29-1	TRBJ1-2	CSVRQGDYGYTF	TGCAGCGTAAGACAGGGCGACTATGGCTACACCTTC
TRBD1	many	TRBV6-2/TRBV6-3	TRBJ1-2	CASSRSRGEDYGYTF	TGTGCCAGCAGCAGATCCAGGGGGGAAGACTATGGCTACACCTTC
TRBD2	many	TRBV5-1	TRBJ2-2	CASSGGKAGGGELFF	TGCGCCAGCAGCGGCGGAAAGGCGGGAGGCGGGGAGCTGTTTTTT
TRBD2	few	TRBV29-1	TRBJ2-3	CSSRRGGEDVAQYF	TGCAGCTCCCGTCGGGGGGGGGAAGACGTTGCTCAGTATTTT
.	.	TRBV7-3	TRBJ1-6	CASSPDSYNSPLHF	TGTGCCAGCAGCCCCGACTCCTATAATTCACCCCTCCACTTT
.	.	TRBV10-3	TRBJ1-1	CAIRKGQTSTGAFF	TGTGCCATCAGGAAGGGACAAACGAGCACTGGAGCTTTCTTT
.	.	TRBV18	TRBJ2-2	CASSPRERPNTGELFF	TGTGCCAGCTCCCCCAGGGAACGTCCGAACACCGGGGAGCTGTTTTTT
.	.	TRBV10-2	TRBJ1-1	CASRVGNTEAFF	TGCGCCAGCAGAGTAGGGAACACTGAAGCTTTCTTT
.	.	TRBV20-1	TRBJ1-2	CSAATGPGALDTF	TGCAGTGCTGCCACAGGGCCTGGGGCCTTAGACACCTTC
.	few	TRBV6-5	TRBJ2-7	CASSYSYGTYEQYF	TGTGCCAGCAGTTACTCGTACGGTACCTACGAGCAGTACTTC
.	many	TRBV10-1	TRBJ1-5	CASSEGLGGGNQPQHF	TGCGCCAGCAGTGAAGGTCTGGGTGGGGGAAATCAGCCCCAGCATTTT
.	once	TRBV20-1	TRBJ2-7	CSARPNPGDYEQYF	TGCAGTGCACGCCCCAACCCCGGGGACTACGAGCAGTACTTC
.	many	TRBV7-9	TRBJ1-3	CASSPTVGLFDRNSGNTIYF	TGTGCCAGCAGCCCAACGGTGGGCCTATTCGACCGGAACTCTGGAAACACCATATATTTT
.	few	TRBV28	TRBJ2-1	CASTQAYNKQFF	TGTGCCAGCACCCAGGCCTACAATAAGCAGTTCTTC
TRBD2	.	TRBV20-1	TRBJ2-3	CSAAPGGETDTQYF	TGCAGTGCTGCGCCGGGGGGGGAGACAGATACGCAGTATTTT
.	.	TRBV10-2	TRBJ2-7	CASNAGGSSYEQYF	TGCGCCAGCAACGCCGGGGGTAGCTCCTACGAGCAGTACTTC
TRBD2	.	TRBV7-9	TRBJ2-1	CASIGTSGGNERFF	TGTGCCAGCATCGGGACTAGCGGTGGGAATGAGCGGTTCTTC
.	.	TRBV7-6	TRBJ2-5	CASSPRGAKKVRAQYF	TGTGCCAGCAGCCCTCGGGGGGCGAAAAAAGTAAGGGCCCAGTACTTC
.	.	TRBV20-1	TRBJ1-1	CSARRRRNTEAFF	TGCAGTGCTAGACGACGGCGGAACACTGAAGCTTTCTTT
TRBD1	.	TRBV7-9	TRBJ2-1	CASSLRGLEQFF	TGTGCCAGCAGCTTAAGGGGGCTTGAGCAGTTCTTC
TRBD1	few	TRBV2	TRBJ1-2	CASSELQGDGYTF	TGTGCCAGCAGTGAGTTGCAGGGGGACGGCTACACCTTC
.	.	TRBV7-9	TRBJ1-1	CASSPKTGENTEAFF	TGTGCCAGCAGCCCCAAGACAGGTGAGAACACTGAAGCTTTCTTT
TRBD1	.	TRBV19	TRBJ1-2	CASSIRDRGIGNYGYTF	TGTGCCAGTAGTATCCGGGACAGGGGGATAGGTAACTATGGCTACACCTTC
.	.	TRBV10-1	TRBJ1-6	CASSDGTLLHF	TGCGCCAGCAGTGATGGGACCCTCCTCCACTTT